This T cell receptor (beta chain) appears in the sequencing data of a study of blood T cell repertoires in COVID-19. At the level of the study: Spain, Italy and the United States supplied samples that represented acute and convalescent COVID-19. T cells, B-cell-depleted T cells, or PBMCs supplied cDNA or gDNA.

Germline CDR1 is SGHRS and CDR2 is YFSETQ. The junction had 9 bases not matched to a gene; V was cut back by 4 bases and J by 7 bases. The CDR3 totals 14 residues. Profiled with immunoSEQ multiplex PCR; TCRdb holds only in-frame clones, not every one. This table has 300,000 to 350,000 clones, more than 70% appearing once. In Seattle, patients joined the study during active infection and were tracked longitudinally. The chain employs TRBV5-1 and TRBJ1-2; 8 bases match TRBD1. Sequencing was done on a sample of peripheral blood. The TCR originated in a woman aged 25 to 39 with COVID-19, enrolled during active disease. The CDR3 nucleotides read TGCGCCAGCAGCATATGGACAGGGTCCAGTGGCTACACCTTC. Residues: CASSIWTGSSGYTF.